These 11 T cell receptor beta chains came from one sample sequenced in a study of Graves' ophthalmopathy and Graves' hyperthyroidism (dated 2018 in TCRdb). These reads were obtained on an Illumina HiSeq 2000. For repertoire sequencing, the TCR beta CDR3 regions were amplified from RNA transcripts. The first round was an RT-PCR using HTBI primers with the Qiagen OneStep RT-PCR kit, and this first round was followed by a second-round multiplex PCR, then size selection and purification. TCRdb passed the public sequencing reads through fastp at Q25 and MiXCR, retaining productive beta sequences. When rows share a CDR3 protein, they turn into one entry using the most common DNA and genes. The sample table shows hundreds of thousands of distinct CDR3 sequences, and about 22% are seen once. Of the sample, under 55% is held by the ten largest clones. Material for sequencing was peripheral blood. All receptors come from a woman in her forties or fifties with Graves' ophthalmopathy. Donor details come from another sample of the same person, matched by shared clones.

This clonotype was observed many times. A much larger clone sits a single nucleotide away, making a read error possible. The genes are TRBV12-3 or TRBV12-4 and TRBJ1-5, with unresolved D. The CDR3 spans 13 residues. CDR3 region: CASGLYRNQPQHF. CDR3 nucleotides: TGTGCCAGCGGTTTATACCGCAATCAGCCCCAGCATTTT.

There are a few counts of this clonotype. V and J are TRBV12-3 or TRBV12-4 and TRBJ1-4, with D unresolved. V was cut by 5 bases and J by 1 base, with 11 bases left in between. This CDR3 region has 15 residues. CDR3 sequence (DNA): TGTGCCAGCAGTGGGCTGGGGATAACTAATGAAAAACTGTTTTTT. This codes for CASSGLGITNEKLFF.

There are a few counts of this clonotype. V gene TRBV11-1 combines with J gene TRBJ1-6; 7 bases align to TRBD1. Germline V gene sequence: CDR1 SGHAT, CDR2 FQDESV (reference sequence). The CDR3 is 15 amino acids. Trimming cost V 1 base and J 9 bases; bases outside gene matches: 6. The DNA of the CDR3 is TGTGCCAGCAGCTTAGGACCCAGGGGGGCTTCACCCCTCCACTTT. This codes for CASSLGPRGASPLHF.

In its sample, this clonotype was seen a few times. The CDR3 DNA reads as TGTGCCAGCAGTTTCCCACTAGCGGGCACCCTAACCTACGAGCAGTACTTC. This sequence encodes CASSFPLAGTLTYEQYF. The V call is TRBV28, the J call TRBJ2-7; 9 bases line up with TRBD2. There are 17 residues in the CDR3. V shed 3 bases, J shed 2 bases, and the junction held 11 bases outside the gene matches. Germline assignment: CDR1 MDHEN and CDR2 SYDVKM.

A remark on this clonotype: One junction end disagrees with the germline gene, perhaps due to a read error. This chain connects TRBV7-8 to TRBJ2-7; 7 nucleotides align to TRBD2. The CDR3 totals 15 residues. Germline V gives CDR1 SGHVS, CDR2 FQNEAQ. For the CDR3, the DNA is TGTGCCGGCAGTCTCAGGCTAGCGGCCACTTACGAGCAGTACTTC. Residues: CAGSLRLAATYEQYF.

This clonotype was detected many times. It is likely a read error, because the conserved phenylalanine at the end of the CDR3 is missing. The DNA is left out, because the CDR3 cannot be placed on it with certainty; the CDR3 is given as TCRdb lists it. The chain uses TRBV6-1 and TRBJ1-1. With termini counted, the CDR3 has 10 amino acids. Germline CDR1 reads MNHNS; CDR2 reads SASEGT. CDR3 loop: CASSGPWYRR.

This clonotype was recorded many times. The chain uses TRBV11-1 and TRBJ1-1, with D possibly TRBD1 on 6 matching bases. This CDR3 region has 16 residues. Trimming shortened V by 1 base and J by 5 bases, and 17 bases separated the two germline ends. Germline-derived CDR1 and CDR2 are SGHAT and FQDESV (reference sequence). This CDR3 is CASSLGLGQGRTEAFF. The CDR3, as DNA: TGTGCCAGCAGCTTAGGTTTAGGCCAGGGGAGGACTGAAGCTTTCTTT. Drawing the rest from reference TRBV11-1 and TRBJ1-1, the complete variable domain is EAEVAQSPRYKITEKSQAVAFWCDPISGHATLYWYRQILGQGPELLVQFQDESVVDDSQLPKDRFSAERLKGVDSTLKIQPAELGDSAMYLCASSLGLGQGRTEAFFGQGTRLTVV.

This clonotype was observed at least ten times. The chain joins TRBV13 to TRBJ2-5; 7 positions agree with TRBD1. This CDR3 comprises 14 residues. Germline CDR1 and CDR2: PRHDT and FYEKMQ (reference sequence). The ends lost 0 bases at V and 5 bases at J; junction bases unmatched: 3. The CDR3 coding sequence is TGTGCCAGCAGCTTAGGAGACAGGGTTGAGACCCAGTACTTC. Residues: CASSLGDRVETQYF.

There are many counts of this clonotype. CDR3 coding DNA: TGTGCCACCAGCAGAAACTCGGTTTCCTACGAGCAGTACTTC. Translating it yields CATSRNSVSYEQYF. The chain links TRBV15 to TRBJ2-7; D is undetermined. Trimming pared 2 bases from V and 1 base from J, leaving 9 bases between. In germline, CDR1 is LNHNV, CDR2 YYDKDF (reference sequence). The CDR3 contains 14 residues.

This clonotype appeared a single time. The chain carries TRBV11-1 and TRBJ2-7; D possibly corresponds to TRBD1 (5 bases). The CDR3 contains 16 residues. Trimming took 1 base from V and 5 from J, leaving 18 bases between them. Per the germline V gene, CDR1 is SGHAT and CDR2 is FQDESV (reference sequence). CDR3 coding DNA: TGTGCCAGCAGCTTAGTAGGGGCCCAGCGTAGTAACGAGCAGTACTTC. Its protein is CASSLVGAQRSNEQYF.

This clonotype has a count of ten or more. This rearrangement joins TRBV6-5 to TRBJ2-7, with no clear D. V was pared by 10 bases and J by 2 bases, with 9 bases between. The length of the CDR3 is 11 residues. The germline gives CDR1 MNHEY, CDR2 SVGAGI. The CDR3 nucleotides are TGTGCCACCCCGCAGACCTACGAGCAGTACTTC. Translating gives CATPQTYEQYF.